This TCR beta chain was found in a study of T cells after yellow fever vaccination. Study outcomes and limitations: Shared CD4/CD8 clonotypes were a small share, likely from convergent recombination.

This CDR3 is built from 18 residues. Germline loops: CDR1 SGHVS, CDR2 FNYEAQ. Trimming shortened V by 5 bases and J by 1 base, and 23 bases separated the two germline ends. Details on this clonotype: The antigen remains unidentified.

A single record per CDR3 protein comes from TCRdb applying MiXCR to the 5' RACE reads. The table has 500,000 to 650,000 distinct CDR3 sequences, about 17% seen once. The sequencing here drew on PBMCs, taken 5 days after the first yellow fever vaccination. The receptor comes from a young man who received the YFV17D yellow fever vaccine. The chain joins TRBV7-6 to TRBJ1-1; D might be TRBD1 (5 bases). The DNA of the CDR3 is TGTGCCAGCAGCCCGACCGGGCCCGGGGCCGGAGCGAACACTGAAGCTTTCTTT. Translated: CASSPTGPGAGANTEAFF.